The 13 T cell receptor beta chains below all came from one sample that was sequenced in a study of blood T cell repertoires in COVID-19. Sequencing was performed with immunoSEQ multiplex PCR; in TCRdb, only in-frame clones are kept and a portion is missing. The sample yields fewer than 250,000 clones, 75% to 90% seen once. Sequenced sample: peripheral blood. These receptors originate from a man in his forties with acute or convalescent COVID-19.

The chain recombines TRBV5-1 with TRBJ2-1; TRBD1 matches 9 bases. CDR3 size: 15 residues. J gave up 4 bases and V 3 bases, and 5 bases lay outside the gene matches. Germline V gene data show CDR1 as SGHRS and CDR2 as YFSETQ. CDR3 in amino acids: CASSSRGQGYNEQFF. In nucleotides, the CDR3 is TGCGCCAGCAGCTCTCGGGGACAGGGATACAATGAGCAGTTCTTC.

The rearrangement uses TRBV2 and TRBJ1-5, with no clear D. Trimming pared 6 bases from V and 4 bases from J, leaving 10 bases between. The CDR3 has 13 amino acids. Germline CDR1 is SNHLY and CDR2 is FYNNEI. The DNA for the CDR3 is TGTGCCAGCAGGGTTCAGGCAAATCAGCCCCAGCATTTT. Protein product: CASRVQANQPQHF.

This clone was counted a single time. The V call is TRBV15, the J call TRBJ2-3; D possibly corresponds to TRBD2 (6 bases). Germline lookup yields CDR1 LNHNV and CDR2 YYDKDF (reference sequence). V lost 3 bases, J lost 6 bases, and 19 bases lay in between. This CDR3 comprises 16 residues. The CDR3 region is CATSRGGTSRGDTQYF. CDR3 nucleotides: TGTGCCACCAGCAGGGGAGGCACTTCAAGAGGGGATACGCAGTATTTT.

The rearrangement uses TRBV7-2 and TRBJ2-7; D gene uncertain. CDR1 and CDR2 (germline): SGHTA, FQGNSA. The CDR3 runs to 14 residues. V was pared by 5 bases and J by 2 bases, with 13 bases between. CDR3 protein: CASSPRVGAYEQYF. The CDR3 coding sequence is TGTGCCAGCAGCCCCCGGGTCGGCGCCTACGAGCAGTACTTC.

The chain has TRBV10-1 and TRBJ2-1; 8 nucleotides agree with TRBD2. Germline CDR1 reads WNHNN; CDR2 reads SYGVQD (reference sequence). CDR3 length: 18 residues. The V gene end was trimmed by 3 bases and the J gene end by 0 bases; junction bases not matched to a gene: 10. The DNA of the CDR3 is TGCGCCAGCAGTGAAGATCCGAGGACTAGCCTCTCCTACAATGAGCAGTTCTTC. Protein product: CASSEDPRTSLSYNEQFF.

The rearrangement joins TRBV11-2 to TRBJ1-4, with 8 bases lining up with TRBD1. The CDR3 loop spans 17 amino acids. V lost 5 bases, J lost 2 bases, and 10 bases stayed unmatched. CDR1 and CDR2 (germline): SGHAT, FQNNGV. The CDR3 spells CASSLGTGGFTNEKLFF. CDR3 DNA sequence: TGTGCCAGCAGCCTCGGGACAGGAGGTTTTACTAATGAAAAACTGTTTTTT.

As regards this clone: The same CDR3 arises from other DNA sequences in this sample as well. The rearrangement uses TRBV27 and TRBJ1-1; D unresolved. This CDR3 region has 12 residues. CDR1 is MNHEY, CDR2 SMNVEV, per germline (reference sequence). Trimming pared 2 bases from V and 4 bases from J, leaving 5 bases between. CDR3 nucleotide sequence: TGTGCCAGCAGTTTACGGGGCACTGAAGCTTTCTTT. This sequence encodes CASSLRGTEAFF.

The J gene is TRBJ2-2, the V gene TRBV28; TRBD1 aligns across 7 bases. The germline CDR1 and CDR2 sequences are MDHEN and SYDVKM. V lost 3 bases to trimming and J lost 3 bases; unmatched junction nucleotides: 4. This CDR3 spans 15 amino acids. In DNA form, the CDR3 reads TGTGCCAGCAGTTTGGGGACAGCATACACCGGGGAGCTGTTTTTT. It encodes CASSLGTAYTGELFF.

The CDR3 is CASSHQGRDRGADNSNQPQHF. CDR3 in DNA: TGTGCCAGCTCACACCAGGGGAGAGACAGGGGCGCGGATAATAGCAATCAGCCCCAGCATTTT. This sequence joins TRBV18 and TRBJ1-5; TRBD1 agrees at 8 bases. V was clipped by 4 bases and J by 0 bases; unmatched bases: 20. This CDR3 has 21 residues. Germline CDR1 and CDR2: KGHSH and LQKENI.

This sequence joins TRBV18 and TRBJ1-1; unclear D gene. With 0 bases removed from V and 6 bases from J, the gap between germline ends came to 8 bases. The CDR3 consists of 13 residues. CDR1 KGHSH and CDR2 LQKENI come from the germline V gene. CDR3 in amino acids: CASSPPLVSEAFF. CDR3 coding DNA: TGTGCCAGCTCACCACCTTTAGTATCTGAAGCTTTCTTT.

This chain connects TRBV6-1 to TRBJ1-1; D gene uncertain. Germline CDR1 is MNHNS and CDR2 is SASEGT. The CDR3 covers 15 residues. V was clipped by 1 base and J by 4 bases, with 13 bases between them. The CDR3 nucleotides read TGTGCCAGCAGTGAAGATGCGGACGGAGGCACTGAAGCTTTCTTT. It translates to CASSEDADGGTEAFF.

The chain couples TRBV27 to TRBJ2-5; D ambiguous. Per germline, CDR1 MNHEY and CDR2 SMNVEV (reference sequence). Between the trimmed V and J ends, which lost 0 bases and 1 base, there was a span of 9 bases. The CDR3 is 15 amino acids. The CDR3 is CASSLSARPQETQYF. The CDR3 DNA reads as TGTGCCAGCAGTTTATCGGCGAGGCCCCAAGAGACCCAGTACTTC.

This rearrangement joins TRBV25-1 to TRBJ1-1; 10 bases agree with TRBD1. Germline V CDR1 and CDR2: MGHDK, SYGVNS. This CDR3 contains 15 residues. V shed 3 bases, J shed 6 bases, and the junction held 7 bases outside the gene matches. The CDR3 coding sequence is TGTGCCAGCAGTGACCCGGGACAGGGGACTTCTGAAGCTTTCTTT. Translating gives CASSDPGQGTSEAFF.